This TCR beta chain was recovered during a study of cytomegalovirus exposure and HLA in healthy donors. Details on this clone: As yet, its antigen is unknown.

Study results and caveats: It was shown in a later analysis that HLA-associated TCR beta chains were more clonally expanded than other, equally common chains.

This CDR3 has 16 amino acids. Trimming removed 3 bases from V and 7 bases from J; junction bases left unmatched: 5. CDR1 is SGHDT and CDR2 is YYEEEE in the germline V gene. This PCR relied on a set of 60 Vbeta primers and 13 Jbeta primers. Profiled with immunoSEQ multiplex PCR; TCRdb holds only in-frame clones, not every one. There are around 160,000 clones in the sample; 65% to 85% occur only once, and roughly 6.3% lies in the top ten. The source material was PBMCs. The sequence came from a woman in her thirties or forties in good health and CMV-seropositive. This sequence joins TRBV5-6 and TRBJ2-2, with 14 bases aligning to TRBD2. Written as DNA, the CDR3 is TGTGCCAGCAGCTGGGGACTAGCGGGGGCCCTCGGGGAGCTGTTTTTT. Its translation is CASSWGLAGALGELFF. Supplemented by reference TRBV5-6 and TRBJ2-2, the full variable domain reads DAGVTQSPTHLIKTRGQQVTLRCSPKSGHDTVSWYQQALGQGPQFIFQYYEEEERQRGNFPDRFSGHQFPNYSSELNVNALLLGDSALYLCASSWGLAGALGELFFGEGSRLTVL.